These 29 T cell receptor beta chains were sequenced from one sample in a study of shared clonotypes between healthy human individuals. Using immunoSEQ multiplex PCR, the repertoire was profiled, and TCRdb retains in-frame clones only, with some absent. The sample contains a few hundred thousand clones, around 86% of which appear only once. The sample consisted of memory CD8+ T cells sorted from blood. Subset: CD45RO+ cells pooled with CCR7-negative TemRA cells. Source of these receptors: a man aged 18 to 29 in good health.

The rearrangement uses TRBV27 and TRBJ1-2, with D perhaps matching TRBD1 (6 bases). Trimming removed 8 bases at V and 4 bases at J, with 14 bases between. CDR1 is MNHEY, CDR2 SMNVEV, per germline (reference sequence). There are 13 residues in the CDR3. The CDR3 bases are TGTGCCAGCGCCTGGGGGCCAGGCTATGGCTACACCTTC. Translated: CASAWGPGYGYTF.

The chain has TRBV7-9 and TRBJ2-2, with D unclear. In germline, CDR1 is SEHNR, CDR2 FQNEAQ (reference sequence). Deletions cut 4 bases from V and 0 bases from J, with 12 bases between. This CDR3 is 16 amino acids long. The CDR3 here is CASSYRWDSNTGELFF. CDR3 sequence (DNA): TGTGCCAGCAGCTACCGGTGGGATTCGAACACCGGGGAGCTGTTTTTT.

In its sample, this clone ranks as medium-sized (0.01 to 0.1%). The chain combines TRBV2 with TRBJ2-2; 10 bases fit TRBD1. The V gene end was trimmed by 4 bases and the J gene end by 6 bases; junction bases not matched to a gene: 8. CDR3 length equals 16 residues. Germline lookup yields CDR1 SNHLY and CDR2 FYNNEI. For the CDR3, the DNA is TGTGCCAGCAGTGTCCCGGGACAGGGGATCGCCGGGGAGCTGTTTTTT. It codes for CASSVPGQGIAGELFF.

The chain links TRBV30 to TRBJ2-3; 7 bases agree with TRBD2. The length of the CDR3 is 14 residues. Per germline, CDR1 GTSNPN and CDR2 SVGIG (reference sequence). V gave up 8 bases and J gave up 5 bases; unmatched junction bases: 13. In DNA, the CDR3 is TGTGCCGGGGGGGGAGAAAACGGAGGAGATACGCAGTATTTT. This translates into CAGGGENGGDTQYF. Combining the CDR3 with reference TRBV30 and TRBJ2-3 gives the whole variable domain SQTIHQWPATLVQPVGSPLSLECTVEGTSNPNLYWYRQAAGRGLQLLFYSVGIGQISSEVPQNLSASRPQDRQFILSSKKLLLSDSGFYLCAGGGENGGDTQYFGPGTRLTVL.

V and J are TRBV30 and TRBJ2-5; D is uncertain. The germline V and J ends were trimmed by 0 bases and 2 bases, with 13 bases remaining between them. The CDR3 is 15 residues long. Per the germline V gene, CDR1 is GTSNPN and CDR2 is SVGIG (reference sequence). DNA for the CDR3: TGTGCCTGGAGTGTTGGTGGGTCCACTCAAGAGACCCAGTACTTC. Its translation: CAWSVGGSTQETQYF. Combining the CDR3 with reference TRBV30 and TRBJ2-5 gives the whole variable domain SQTIHQWPATLVQPVGSPLSLECTVEGTSNPNLYWYRQAAGRGLQLLFYSVGIGQISSEVPQNLSASRPQDRQFILSSKKLLLSDSGFYLCAWSVGGSTQETQYFGPGTRLLVL.

The chain has TRBV28 and TRBJ1-2, with D perhaps TRBD1 (5 bases). The V end lost 6 bases, the J end lost 5 bases, and 13 bases lay between the germline ends. Germline V gives CDR1 MDHEN, CDR2 SYDVKM. This CDR3 has 13 residues. The CDR3 DNA reads as TGTGCCAGCAGCTCACCAGGGAAGTATGGCTACACCTTC. This gives the protein CASSSPGKYGYTF.

V and J are TRBV6-6 and TRBJ1-6; 7 positions match TRBD1. V was pared by 6 bases and J by 10 bases, with 12 bases of the junction left unmatched. Germline V gene lookup returns CDR1 MNHNY and CDR2 SVGAGI (reference sequence). The CDR3 extends over 15 amino acids. The CDR3 DNA follows: TGTGCCAGCAGGAACTCCGGGACAGTAAGCTCACCCCTCCACTTT. Translated: CASRNSGTVSSPLHF.

J is TRBJ2-5 and V is TRBV4-3; D remains unclear. Trimming cost V 1 base and J 1 base, with 10 bases left between them. CDR1 is LGHNA, CDR2 YSLEER, per germline. CDR3 length: 15 residues. DNA for the CDR3: TGCGCCAGCAGCCAAGGATTGCATTTCCAAGAGACCCAGTACTTC. It codes for CASSQGLHFQETQYF.

The chain couples TRBV10-3 to TRBJ2-7; possibly TRBD2 for D (7 bases). Trimming took 10 bases from V and 4 from J, leaving 17 bases between them. Germline CDR1 is ENHRY and CDR2 is SYGVKD. The length of the CDR3 is 13 residues. The CDR3 spells CATRGRGAYEQYF. The CDR3 region has the DNA TGTGCCACTCGAGGACGGGGGGCGTACGAGCAGTACTTC.

This clone was observed a handful of times. The CDR3, as DNA: TGCGCCAGCAGCCAAGATCAGGCTAGCGGGATCTACGAGCAGTACTTC. Its protein product is CASSQDQASGIYEQYF. V usage is TRBV4-3 and J usage is TRBJ2-7; 9 bases align to TRBD2. Germline V gene sequence: CDR1 LGHNA, CDR2 YSLEER. The CDR3 runs to 16 residues. The junction had 6 bases not matched to a gene; V was cut back by 0 bases and J by 3 bases.

The chain combines TRBV11-2 with TRBJ2-7, with 7 bases lining up with TRBD1. J lost 0 bases, V lost 4 bases, and 6 bases had no gene match. Germline CDR1 SGHAT, CDR2 FQNNGV. This CDR3 region has 15 residues. CDR3 protein: CASSSFRGNSYEQYF. The DNA for the CDR3 is TGTGCCAGCAGCTCCTTCAGGGGGAACTCCTACGAGCAGTACTTC.

The J gene is TRBJ1-2, the V gene TRBV27; 7 bases align to TRBD1. Germline CDR1 reads MNHEY; CDR2 reads SMNVEV (reference sequence). J lost 4 bases, V lost 4 bases, and 15 bases had no gene match. This CDR3 region has 17 residues. In DNA form, the CDR3 reads TGTGCCAGCAGTTCAATGGGGGAGGGGGCGCGGGGCTATGGCTACACCTTC. Protein product: CASSSMGEGARGYGYTF.

The J gene is TRBJ2-4, the V gene TRBV13, with D possibly TRBD2 on 5 matching bases. This CDR3 spans 17 amino acids. V was shortened by 4 bases and J by 4 bases, with 20 bases between the two germline ends. CDR1 is PRHDT, CDR2 FYEKMQ, per germline (reference sequence). The CDR3 coding sequence is TGTGCCAGCAGCTCCACCGCGAATACGGGGATAAAAAACATTCAGTACTTC. This translates into CASSSTANTGIKNIQYF.

The chain links TRBV13 to TRBJ2-2; no firm D call. Trimming removed 0 bases at V and 0 bases at J, with 5 bases between. The CDR3 consists of 15 residues. Per the germline V gene, CDR1 is PRHDT and CDR2 is FYEKMQ (reference sequence). For the CDR3, the DNA is TGTGCCAGCAGCTTAGGGACGCCGAACACCGGGGAGCTGTTTTTT. Translating it yields CASSLGTPNTGELFF.

J is TRBJ2-7 and V is TRBV7-9; TRBD2 matches 9 bases. Trimming cost V 2 bases and J 1 base; bases outside gene matches: 3. Germline values: CDR1 SEHNR, CDR2 FQNEAQ (reference sequence). CDR3 length: 15 amino acids. CDR3 sequence reads: CASSLRTSGSYEQYF. CDR3 in DNA: TGTGCCAGCAGCTTACGAACTAGCGGGTCCTACGAGCAGTACTTC.

The rearrangement uses TRBV4-1 and TRBJ2-7; TRBD2 matches at 11 bases. The CDR3 is 20 residues long. After removal of 0 bases from V and 4 bases from J, the junction contained 17 bases not matched to a gene. Germline V CDR1 and CDR2: MGHRA, YSYEKL. The CDR3 protein is CASSQDRLAGRPHPWYEQYF. The CDR3 nucleotides are TGCGCCAGCAGCCAAGATCGACTAGCGGGGCGGCCTCACCCGTGGTACGAGCAGTACTTC.

This clone was detected once. The chain employs TRBV13 and TRBJ2-7; tentatively, D is TRBD1 (6 bases). V was pared by 4 bases and J by 2 bases, with 15 bases between. CDR3 length: 15 residues. Germline V CDR1 and CDR2: PRHDT, FYEKMQ (reference sequence). DNA for the CDR3: TGTGCCAGCAGCTGGTACGACAGGTATCCCTACGAGCAGTACTTC. Amino acid sequence: CASSWYDRYPYEQYF.

The chain joins TRBV6-5 to TRBJ2-3; the D is unclear. Trimming removed 4 bases from V and 0 bases from J, with 8 bases in between. The CDR3 loop spans 14 amino acids. CDR1 is MNHEY, CDR2 SVGAGI, per germline. The CDR3 is CASSFWGSTDTQYF. CDR3 nucleotides: TGTGCCAGCAGTTTTTGGGGTAGCACAGATACGCAGTATTTT.

The CDR3 bases are TGTGCCAGCAGTGAAGCCCTGGTGGGTTTGCATGAGCAGTTCTTC. Translation: CASSEALVGLHEQFF. This chain joins TRBV2 and TRBJ2-1; D not certain. V was pared by 0 bases and J by 8 bases, with 14 bases between. CDR1 is SNHLY, CDR2 FYNNEI, per germline. The CDR3 totals 15 residues. The full variable domain, with the rest looked up from reference TRBV2 and TRBJ2-1, is EPEVTQTPSHQVTQMGQEVILRCVPISNHLYFYWYRQILGQKVEFLVSFYNNEISEKSEIFDDQFSVERPDGSNFTLKIRSTKLEDSAMYFCASSEALVGLHEQFFGPGTRLTVL.

The CDR3 DNA is TGTGCCAGCAGCGTACGAGCGGGGGACCAAGAGACCCAGTACTTC. The encoded protein is CASSVRAGDQETQYF. The V gene is TRBV9, the J gene TRBJ2-5; 8 positions agree with TRBD2. This CDR3 comprises 15 residues. Germline assignment: CDR1 SGDLS and CDR2 YYNGEE. Trimming took 1 base from V and 0 from J; bases not matched to a gene: 2.

A note on this clone: The identical CDR3 is also encoded by other nucleotide sequences in the sample. The chain is built from TRBV28 and TRBJ2-7; 10 positions match TRBD2. Germline V CDR1 and CDR2: MDHEN, SYDVKM. The CDR3 is made up of 14 amino acids. The trim removed 4 bases at V and 1 base at J, leaving 1 base unmatched. CDR3 in DNA: TGTGCCAGCAGTTCTAGCGGGAGTTCCTACGAGCAGTACTTC. This encodes CASSSSGSSYEQYF.

The chain has TRBV20-1 and TRBJ1-2; D unresolved. Germline loops: CDR1 DFQATT, CDR2 SNEGSKA (reference sequence). This CDR3 is 10 amino acids long. Trimming shortened V by 6 bases and J by 4 bases, and 6 bases separated the two germline ends. Here the CDR3 reads CSAPLYGYTF. The CDR3 region has the DNA TGCAGTGCCCCGCTCTATGGCTACACCTTC.

Points on this clone: The same CDR3 arises from other DNA sequences in this sample as well. The V call is TRBV11-2, the J call TRBJ2-1; D ambiguous. The V gene's germline CDR1 is SGHAT and CDR2 FQNNGV. The CDR3 extends over 13 amino acids. V lost 1 base, J lost 10 bases, and 11 bases lay in between. CDR3 bases: TGTGCCAGCAGCTTAGTCCTAGGCAACGAGCAGTTCTTC. It encodes CASSLVLGNEQFF.

The sample holds a few counts of this clone. The same CDR3 also results from other DNA sequences found in this sample. V and J are TRBV9 and TRBJ2-3; D call uncertain. V was cut by 0 bases and J by 0 bases, with 8 bases left in between. The CDR3 consists of 15 residues. Germline V gene lookup returns CDR1 SGDLS and CDR2 YYNGEE. Here the CDR3 reads CASSVGVDSTDTQYF. The CDR3 bases are TGTGCCAGCAGCGTAGGTGTAGATAGCACAGATACGCAGTATTTT.

The CDR3 region has the DNA TGTGCCAGCAGTTACGTCGTGGGGACAGAGAGGAAACTGTTTTTT. This translates into CASSYVVGTERKLFF. The chain carries TRBV6-5 and TRBJ1-4, with 7 bases fitting TRBD1. CDR3 size: 15 residues. Germline values: CDR1 MNHEY, CDR2 SVGAGI. V shed 2 bases, J shed 11 bases, and the junction held 11 bases outside the gene matches.

The chain recombines TRBV29-1 with TRBJ1-2, with a possible D match to TRBD1 (5 bases). CDR1 SQVTM and CDR2 ANQGSEA come from the germline V gene. Trimming left V 4 bases short and J 2 bases short, with 11 bases between. The CDR3 has 13 residues. CDR3 sequence: CSVGWDGNYGYTF. DNA of the CDR3: TGCAGCGTTGGCTGGGACGGCAACTATGGCTACACCTTC. Full variable domain (rest looked up from reference TRBV29-1 and TRBJ1-2): SAVISQKPSRDICQRGTSLTIQCQVDSQVTMMFWYRQQPGQSLTLIATANQGSEATYESGFVIDKFPISRPNLTFSTLTVSNMSPEDSSIYLCSVGWDGNYGYTFGSGTRLTVV.

The J gene is TRBJ2-7, the V gene TRBV5-6, with D possibly being TRBD1 (6 bases). This CDR3 has 14 amino acids. The germline V and J ends were trimmed by 4 bases and 2 bases, with 13 bases remaining between them. Germline CDR1 is SGHDT and CDR2 is YYEEEE. The CDR3 here is CASSVSTGTYEQYF. The CDR3 coding sequence is TGTGCCAGCAGCGTATCGACAGGTACCTACGAGCAGTACTTC.

The chain links TRBV11-1 to TRBJ2-5; perhaps D is TRBD1 or TRBD2 (5 bases each). Germline CDR1 is SGHAT and CDR2 is FQDESV (reference sequence). This CDR3 spans 12 amino acids. Trimming removed 7 bases at V and 0 bases at J, with 6 bases between. The CDR3 DNA reads as TGTGCCAGCATGGGGGACCAAGAGACCCAGTACTTC. It translates to CASMGDQETQYF.

J is TRBJ2-3 and V is TRBV29-1; D not certain. Germline values: CDR1 SQVTM, CDR2 ANQGSEA. The CDR3 runs to 15 residues. V lost 5 bases, J lost 2 bases, and 17 bases lay in between. The CDR3 loop reads CSVLVRYKVTDTQYF. In DNA, the CDR3 is TGCAGCGTTCTCGTCCGTTATAAAGTCACAGATACGCAGTATTTT.